The 21 T cell receptor beta chains reported below all come from one sample, sequenced in a study of preoperative IRX-2 immunotherapy in early breast cancer (dated by TCRdb to the late 2010s). Library method: the immunoSEQ multiplex PCR assay. TCRdb re-hosts the immuneACCESS table, in-frame sequences only. Its copies lack some clones; in the studies checked, an unresolved V gene accounts for under half of them, and the cause for the rest is not known. Recorded for this sample are roughly 4,900 clones; roughly two thirds of them occurred a single time. The top ten clones comprise more than 14% of the sample. Per the publication, the treatment or condition label means: preoperative locoregional IRX-2 cytokine immunotherapy. The specimen comprised tumor tissue, sampled before IRX-2 immunotherapy. Source of these receptors: a human donor with breast cancer.

CDR3 DNA: TGTGCCAGCAGCCCGCTCGTGGGGACTGAAGCTTTCTTT. Translation: CASSPLVGTEAFF. The rearrangement uses TRBV7-4 and TRBJ1-1, with no clear D. Germline CDR1 reads SGHVT; CDR2 reads SQSDAQ. The CDR3 is 13 amino acids. V lost 5 bases and J 5 bases, leaving 12 bases between the germline ends.

The table lists this clone with a few counts. This chain uses TRBV7-6 with TRBJ1-2, with TRBD1 matching over 8 bases. The CDR3 loop spans 15 amino acids. J lost 8 bases, V lost 2 bases, and 10 bases had no gene match. Looked up from germline, CDR1 is SGHVS and CDR2 is FNYEAQ. The CDR3: CASSLIEARGQGYTF. Here the CDR3 DNA reads TGTGCCAGCAGCTTAATAGAGGCCAGGGGGCAGGGCTACACCTTC.

This chain uses TRBV7-6 with TRBJ2-1, with D hard to call. V was cut by 6 bases and J by 0 bases, with 12 bases left in between. This CDR3 has 15 amino acids. CDR1 is SGHVS and CDR2 is FNYEAQ in the germline V gene. In DNA, the CDR3 is TGTGCCAGCAGAAGACTGGCCACCTCCTACAATGAGCAGTTCTTC. As protein: CASRRLATSYNEQFF.

CDR3 sequence: CASSLTGIKTYEQYF. The CDR3, as DNA: TGTGCCAGCAGCTTAACCGGGATAAAAACCTACGAGCAGTACTTC. The genes are TRBV6-8 and TRBJ2-7; D perhaps matches TRBD2 (5 bases). The CDR3 runs 15 residues. Trimming removed 6 bases at V and 2 bases at J, with 17 bases between. Per germline, CDR1 MNHGY and CDR2 SAAAGT.

This rearrangement joins TRBV6-8 to TRBJ2-1, with a possible D match to TRBD1 (6 bases). With 3 bases removed from V and 0 bases from J, the gap between germline ends came to 12 bases. Germline CDR1 is MNHGY and CDR2 is SAAAGT. The CDR3 totals 16 residues. The DNA for the CDR3 is TGTGCCAGCAGTTATCAGGGGAGTCTCTCCTACAATGAGCAGTTCTTC. This sequence encodes CASSYQGSLSYNEQFF.

The J gene is TRBJ1-4, the V gene TRBV5-1; weak D call: TRBD1 (5 bases). CDR3 size: 14 residues. V shed 0 bases and J shed 7 bases, with 10 bases lying between them. Germline V gene sequence: CDR1 SGHRS, CDR2 YFSETQ. CDR3 in DNA: TGCGCCAGCAGCTTGGGCCCCGGGGGTGAAAAACTGTTTTTT. Translating it yields CASSLGPGGEKLFF. The entire variable domain, with the rest obtained from reference TRBV5-1 and TRBJ1-4, is as follows: KAGVTQTPRYLIKTRGQQVTLSCSPISGHRSVSWYQQTPGQGLQFLFEYFSETQRNKGNFPGRFSGRQFSNSRSEMNVSTLELGDSALYLCASSLGPGGEKLFFGSGTQLSVL.

V and J are TRBV6-8 and TRBJ1-5; 7 bases agree with TRBD1. Trimming removed 10 bases from V and 2 bases from J; junction bases left unmatched: 8. The CDR3 extends over 14 amino acids. CDR1 and CDR2 from the germline V gene are MNHGY and SAAAGT. Here the CDR3 reads CAISETGGNQPQHF. The CDR3 DNA is TGTGCCATCAGCGAAACAGGGGGCAATCAGCCCCAGCATTTT.

The chain has TRBV12-5 and TRBJ1-5; tentatively, D is TRBD1 (5 bases). The germline V gene encodes CDR1 LGHNT and CDR2 FRNRAP. CDR3 length: 14 residues. CDR3 amino acids: CASTGGYSNQPQHF. The CDR3 DNA is TGTGCCAGCACAGGCGGGTATAGCAATCAGCCCCAGCATTTT. The whole variable domain, filled in from reference TRBV12-5 and TRBJ1-5, reads DARVTQTPRHKVTEMGQEVTMRCQPILGHNTVFWYRQTMMQGLELLAYFRNRAPLDDSGMPKDRFSAEMPDATLATLKIQPSEPRDSAVYFCASTGGYSNQPQHFGDGTRLSIL.

The CDR3 reads CASSLAVTTGELFF. The DNA of the CDR3 is TGTGCCAGCAGCCTGGCGGTAACCACCGGGGAGCTGTTTTTT. This chain uses TRBV11-1 with TRBJ2-2; no firm D call. CDR3 length equals 14 residues. Germline CDR1 SGHAT, CDR2 FQDESV (reference sequence). V lost 5 bases, J lost 4 bases, and 11 bases lay in between.

The V and J genes are TRBV18 and TRBJ1-2; possibly TRBD1 for D (5 bases). The V and J ends lost 6 bases and 2 bases respectively, with 19 bases between them. The germline V gene has CDR1 KGHSH and CDR2 LQKENI. The CDR3 is 16 residues long. The CDR3 reads CASSGTLGGSNYGYTF. CDR3 DNA sequence: TGTGCCAGCTCGGGGACGCTGGGCGGATCCAACTATGGCTACACCTTC. Supplemented by reference TRBV18 and TRBJ1-2, the full variable domain reads NAGVMQNPRHLVRRRGQEARLRCSPMKGHSHVYWYRQLPEEGLKFMVYLQKENIIDESGMPKERFSAEFPKEGPSILRIQQVVRGDSAAYFCASSGTLGGSNYGYTFGSGTRLTVV.

This clone was picked up a small number of times. The rearrangement links TRBV19 to TRBJ2-2; possible D gene TRBD1, 6 bases. V was trimmed by 2 bases and J by 7 bases, leaving 14 bases between them. CDR1 LNHDA and CDR2 SQIVND come from the germline V gene (reference sequence). The CDR3 totals 15 residues. Written as DNA, the CDR3 is TGTGCCAGTAGTATAAACGGCAGGGGTATCGGGGAGCTGTTTTTT. It encodes CASSINGRGIGELFF.

The chain joins TRBV10-1 to TRBJ1-4; possible D gene TRBD1, 5 bases. CDR3 length: 13 amino acids. The germline V gene has CDR1 WNHNN and CDR2 SYGVQD (reference sequence). CDR3 protein: CAGCQGLDEKLFF. The CDR3 DNA reads TGCGCAGGTTGTCAGGGCTTGGATGAAAAACTGTTTTTT.

This sequence joins TRBV18 and TRBJ2-5, with D hard to call. The CDR3 loop spans 13 amino acids. In germline, CDR1 is KGHSH, CDR2 LQKENI. The V gene lost 6 bases and the J gene lost 1 base, with 9 bases spanning the gap. The CDR3 spells CASSYAGQETQYF. CDR3 nucleotides: TGTGCCAGCTCCTACGCAGGCCAAGAGACCCAGTACTTC.

This chain connects TRBV28 to TRBJ1-5; the match to TRBD1 covers 11 bases. This CDR3 region has 15 residues. Looked up from germline, CDR1 is MDHEN and CDR2 is SYDVKM. V shed 4 bases, J shed 5 bases, and the junction held 4 bases outside the gene matches. The CDR3 is CASSSWTGGYQPQHF. DNA of the CDR3: TGTGCCAGCAGTTCCTGGACAGGGGGCTATCAGCCCCAGCATTTT. Variable domain in full (rest from reference TRBV28 and TRBJ1-5): DVKVTQSSRYLVKRTGEKVFLECVQDMDHENMFWYRQDPGLGLRLIYFSYDVKMKEKGDIPEGYSVSREKKERFSLILESASTNQTSMYLCASSSWTGGYQPQHFGDGTRLSIL.

The chain has TRBV11-3 and TRBJ1-4; D is uncertain. The germline V and J ends were trimmed by 4 bases and 3 bases, with 9 bases remaining between them. CDR3 length equals 14 residues. From germline, CDR1 is SGHNT and CDR2 YENEEA. This CDR3 is CASSSGKANEKLFF. DNA of the CDR3: TGTGCCAGCAGCTCTGGAAAGGCTAATGAAAAACTGTTTTTT.

The chain has TRBV10-2 and TRBJ2-7; weak D call: TRBD2 (6 bases). Between the trimmed V and J ends, which lost 3 bases and 0 bases, there was a span of 12 bases. The CDR3 extends over 15 amino acids. CDR1 is WSHSY, CDR2 SAAADI, per germline. The CDR3 coding sequence is TGCGCCAGCAGTGAACCCCTAGCGAGCTCCTACGAGCAGTACTTC. Translation gives CASSEPLASSYEQYF.

CDR3 sequence reads: CASSLVFGSEPQHF. In nucleotides, the CDR3 is TGTGCCAGCAGCTTAGTCTTCGGATCTGAGCCCCAGCATTTT. The V and J genes are TRBV7-4 and TRBJ1-5; D is unresolved. Germline loops: CDR1 SGHVT, CDR2 SQSDAQ. V shed 1 base and J shed 8 bases, with 12 bases lying between them. The CDR3 has 14 residues.

The V call is TRBV19, the J call TRBJ2-4; D is ambiguous. Between the trimmed V and J ends, which lost 6 bases and 0 bases, there was a span of 18 bases. Per the germline V gene, CDR1 is LNHDA and CDR2 is SQIVND (reference sequence). The CDR3 is made up of 17 amino acids. The CDR3, as DNA: TGTGCCAGTAGCTCCCCTGAGGCCCAACTAGCCAAAAACATTCAGTACTTC. Amino acids: CASSSPEAQLAKNIQYF.

The rearrangement joins TRBV12-2 to TRBJ2-3; the table's D call, TRBD1, was not checked against the DNA. TRBV12-2 is termed a pseudogene. The CDR3 consists of 16 residues. The CDR3 nucleotides read TGTGCCAGTCCCCCTAGCGGACAGGGGACCACAGATACGCAGTATTTT. Encoded protein: CASPPSGQGTTDTQYF.

The chain is built from TRBV6-8 and TRBJ1-2; D is uncertain. CDR1 is MNHGY, CDR2 SAAAGT, per germline. This CDR3 comprises 15 residues. Trimming cost V 2 bases and J 0 bases, with 10 bases left between them. The CDR3 spells CASSYDWLANYGYTF. DNA of the CDR3: TGTGCCAGCAGTTACGACTGGTTAGCTAACTATGGCTACACCTTC.

The rearrangement links TRBV28 to TRBJ1-2; D ambiguous. This CDR3 comprises 13 residues. V was pared by 6 bases and J by 2 bases, with 10 bases between. CDR1 MDHEN and CDR2 SYDVKM come from the germline V gene. CDR3 region: CASSLPGNYGYTF. CDR3 coding DNA: TGTGCCAGCAGCCTCCCGGGAAACTATGGCTACACCTTC.